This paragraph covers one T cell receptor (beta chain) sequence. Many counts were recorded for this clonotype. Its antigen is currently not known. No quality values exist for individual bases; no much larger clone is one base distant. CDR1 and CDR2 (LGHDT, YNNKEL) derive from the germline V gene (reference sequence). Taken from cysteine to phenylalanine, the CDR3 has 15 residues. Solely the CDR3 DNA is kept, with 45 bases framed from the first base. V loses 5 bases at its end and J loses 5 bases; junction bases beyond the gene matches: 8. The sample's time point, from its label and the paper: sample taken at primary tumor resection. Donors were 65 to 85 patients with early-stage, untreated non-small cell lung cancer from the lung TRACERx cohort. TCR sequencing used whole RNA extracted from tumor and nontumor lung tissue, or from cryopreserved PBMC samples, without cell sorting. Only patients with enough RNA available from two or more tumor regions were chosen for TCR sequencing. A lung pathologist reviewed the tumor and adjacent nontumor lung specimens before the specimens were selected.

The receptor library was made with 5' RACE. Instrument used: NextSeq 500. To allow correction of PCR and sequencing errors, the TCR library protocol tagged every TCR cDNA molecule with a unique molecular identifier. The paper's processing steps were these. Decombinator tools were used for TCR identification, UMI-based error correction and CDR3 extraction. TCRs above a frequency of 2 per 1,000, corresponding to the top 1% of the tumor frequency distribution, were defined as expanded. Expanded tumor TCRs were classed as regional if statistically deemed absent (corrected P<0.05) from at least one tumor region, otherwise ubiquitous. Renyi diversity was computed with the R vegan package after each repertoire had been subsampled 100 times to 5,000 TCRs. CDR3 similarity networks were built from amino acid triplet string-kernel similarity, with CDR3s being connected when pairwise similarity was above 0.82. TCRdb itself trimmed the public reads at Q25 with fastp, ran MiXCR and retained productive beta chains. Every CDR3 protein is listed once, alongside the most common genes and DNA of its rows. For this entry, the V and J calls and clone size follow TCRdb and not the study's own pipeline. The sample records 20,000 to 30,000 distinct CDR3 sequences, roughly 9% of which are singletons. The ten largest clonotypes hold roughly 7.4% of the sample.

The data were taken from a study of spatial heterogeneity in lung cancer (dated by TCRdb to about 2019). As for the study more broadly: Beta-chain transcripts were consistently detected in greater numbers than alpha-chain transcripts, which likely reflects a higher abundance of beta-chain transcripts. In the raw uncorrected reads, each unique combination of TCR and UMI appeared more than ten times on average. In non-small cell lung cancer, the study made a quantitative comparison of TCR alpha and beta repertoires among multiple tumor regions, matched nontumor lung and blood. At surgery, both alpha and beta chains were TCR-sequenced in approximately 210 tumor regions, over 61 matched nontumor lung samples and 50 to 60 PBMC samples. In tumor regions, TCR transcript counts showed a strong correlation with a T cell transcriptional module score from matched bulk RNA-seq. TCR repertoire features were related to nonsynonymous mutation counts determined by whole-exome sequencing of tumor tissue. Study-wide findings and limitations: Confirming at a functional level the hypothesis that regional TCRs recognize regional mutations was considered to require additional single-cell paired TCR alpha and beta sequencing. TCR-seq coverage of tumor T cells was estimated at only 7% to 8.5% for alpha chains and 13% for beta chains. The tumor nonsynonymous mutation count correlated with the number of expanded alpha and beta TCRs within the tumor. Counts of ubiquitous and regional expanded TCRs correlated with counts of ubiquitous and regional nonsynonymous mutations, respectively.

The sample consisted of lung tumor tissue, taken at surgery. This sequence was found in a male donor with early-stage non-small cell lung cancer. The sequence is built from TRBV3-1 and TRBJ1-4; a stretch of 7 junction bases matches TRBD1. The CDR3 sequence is CASSSRQGANEKLFF. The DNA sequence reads TGTGCCAGCAGCTCCCGACAGGGAGCGAATGAAAAACTGTTTTTT.